This TCR beta chain was found in a study of T-cell memory formation after mild COVID-19. TCRdb used MiXCR to reprocess the 5' RACE reads, holding one entry per CDR3 protein. This table holds 35,000 to 50,000 distinct CDR3 sequences, 9.5% found once. The sample holds many counts of this clonotype. CDR1 and CDR2 (germline): LGHDT, YNNKEL (reference sequence). V was cut by 4 bases and J by 3 bases, with 4 bases left in between. The CDR3 covers 11 residues. The TCR comes from an adult woman who had mild COVID-19 (a few samples of this study predate the infection). Cell type and time point are not known. The rearrangement uses TRBV3-1 and TRBJ2-7; D remains ambiguous. The sample was PBMCs or a T cell subset sorted from them (not recorded which). The CDR3 nucleotides are TGTGCCAGCAGCCCCCTCTACGAGCAGTACTTC. It specifies CASSPLYEQYF.